The source of this TCR beta chain is a study of T cell responses to AZD1222 COVID-19 vaccine. TCRdb's table, derived via immunoSEQ multiplex PCR, lists solely in-frame clones and lacks some. The repertoire holds about 140,000 clones, with approximately 90% as singletons. Worth noting for this clone: The antigen is undetermined.

Study-wide results and limits: Spike-specific TCR breadth and depth rose after two AZD1222 doses. Donors were mostly white British, more females; clonal diversity possibly underestimated.

Sequenced here: peripheral blood, sampled 28 days after the second AZD1222 dose. The sequence came from an adult who received the AZD1222 COVID-19 vaccine.

CDR3 nucleotides: TGTGCCAGCAGCCCCCAGGACAGGGGAAATTCACCCCTCCACTTT. It is translated as CASSPQDRGNSPLHF. The chain links TRBV7-9 to TRBJ1-6; 9 bases align to TRBD1. Germline CDR1 is SEHNR and CDR2 is FQNEAQ (reference sequence). The J segment lost 7 bases and the V segment lost 5 bases, leaving 6 bases of the junction unmatched. The CDR3 totals 15 residues.